These 27 T cell receptor beta chains were sequenced from one sample in a study of radiotherapy plus CTLA-4 blockade in lung cancer (dated by TCRdb to 2016 to 2019). Libraries came from the immunoSEQ multiplex PCR assay. Entries here come from immuneACCESS through TCRdb and include only in-frame sequences with V and J called. Some clones fail to appear in such tables; in the studies checked, an unresolved V gene covers under half of the shortfall, and the cause of the remainder is unknown. For this sample there are approximately 28,000 clones; 70% to 80% appear just once. The ten largest clones capture approximately 15% of the sample. The sequencing here drew on peripheral blood, taken from a patient treated with radiotherapy plus ipilimumab. The receptors derive from a human donor with non-small cell lung cancer that progressed on radiotherapy plus ipilimumab.

The chain uses TRBV19 and TRBJ2-2; 7 bases line up with TRBD1. The CDR3 spans 16 residues. CDR1 is LNHDA and CDR2 is SQIVND in the germline V gene (reference sequence). V dropped 8 bases and J dropped 0; count of bases not matched to a gene: 9. CDR3 sequence reads: CASAGTAATNTGELFF. DNA of the CDR3: TGTGCCAGTGCCGGGACAGCTGCCACGAACACCGGGGAGCTGTTTTTT.

The chain joins TRBV7-9 to TRBJ2-7; weak D call: TRBD2 (6 bases). This CDR3 is 16 amino acids long. Germline assignment: CDR1 SEHNR and CDR2 FQNEAQ (reference sequence). V gave up 5 bases and J gave up 5 bases, with 22 bases separating them. DNA of the CDR3: TGTGCCAGCAGCGCCCGGGACCTTCGGAGGGTCCACGAGCAGTACTTC. Protein product: CASSARDLRRVHEQYF.

The V call is TRBV7-2, the J call TRBJ2-7; TRBD1 aligns across 8 bases. The CDR3 has 14 residues. Germline V gene sequence: CDR1 SGHTA, CDR2 FQGNSA. Trimming removed 7 bases from V and 7 bases from J; junction bases left unmatched: 12. The CDR3 sequence: CASNTPQGGGEQYF. The CDR3 DNA reads TGTGCCAGCAACACCCCACAGGGGGGAGGTGAGCAGTACTTC. The full variable domain, its missing parts supplied by reference TRBV7-2 and TRBJ2-7, is GAGVSQSPSNKVTEKGKDVELRCDPISGHTALYWYRQSLGQGLEFLIYFQGNSAPDKSGLPSDRFSAERTGGSVSTLTIQRTQQEDSAVYLCASNTPQGGGEQYFGPGTRLTVT.

The CDR3 spells CAWSVMGGTDTQYF. The CDR3 DNA reads as TGTGCCTGGAGTGTAATGGGGGGCACAGATACGCAGTATTTT. The chain uses TRBV30 and TRBJ2-3; D is tentatively TRBD1 or TRBD2 (5 bases each). The ends were cut back, 0 bases at V and 1 base at J, with 8 bases in the middle. Germline V gene lookup returns CDR1 GTSNPN and CDR2 SVGIG (reference sequence). This CDR3 is built from 14 residues.

The chain recombines TRBV13 with TRBJ1-1, with D perhaps matching TRBD1 (5 bases). The germline gives CDR1 PRHDT, CDR2 FYEKMQ (reference sequence). The CDR3 covers 15 residues. The V end lost 4 bases, the J end lost 0 bases, and 12 bases lay between the germline ends. The CDR3 DNA reads TGTGCCAGCAGCTCGACGGGGACTTTGAACACTGAAGCTTTCTTT. Its translation is CASSSTGTLNTEAFF.

This chain links TRBV10-2 with TRBJ1-1, with D possibly TRBD1 on 5 matching bases. Trimming left V 4 bases short and J 3 bases short, with 12 bases between. Germline lookup yields CDR1 WSHSY and CDR2 SAAADI. This CDR3 has 14 amino acids. CDR3 nucleotides: TGCGCCAGCAGTGGAACAGGCGGGGACACTGAAGCTTTCTTT. It yields the protein CASSGTGGDTEAFF.

The chain recombines TRBV7-2 with TRBJ1-1; D remains ambiguous. Trimming stripped 1 base from V and 4 bases from J, with 10 bases between. The CDR3 is made up of 14 amino acids. Germline CDR1 is SGHTA and CDR2 is FQGNSA. The CDR3 sequence: CASSLDGVGTEAFF. In nucleotides, the CDR3 is TGTGCCAGCAGCTTAGACGGGGTCGGCACTGAAGCTTTCTTT.

This clone came up a few times. The chain recombines TRBV21-1 with TRBJ2-4; TRBD2, the table's D call, was not compared with the DNA. TRBV21-1 is a known pseudogene. CDR3 length: 15 residues. The CDR3 DNA reads TGTGCCAGCAGCAAATCCCCCGAACTAAAAAACATTCAGTACTTC. The encoded protein is CASSKSPELKNIQYF.

The rearrangement joins TRBV5-4 to TRBJ2-3; TRBD2 matches 11 bases. Germline CDR1 and CDR2: SGHNT and YYREEE (reference sequence). The CDR3 spans 18 residues. V shed 2 bases and J 2 bases; nucleotides not matched to a gene: 10. This CDR3 reads CASSLPNQLAGDTDTQYF. The CDR3 nucleotides read TGTGCCAGCAGCTTACCTAACCAACTAGCGGGGGACACAGATACGCAGTATTTT.

V and J are TRBV25-1 and TRBJ2-3, with TRBD2 matching over 11 bases. Trimming removed 4 bases from V and 3 bases from J; junction bases left unmatched: 3. Germline lookup yields CDR1 MGHDK and CDR2 SYGVNS. The CDR3 consists of 15 residues. CDR3 sequence reads: CASSALAGGTDTQYF. The CDR3 nucleotides read TGTGCCAGCAGTGCCCTAGCGGGAGGAACAGATACGCAGTATTTT.

V and J are TRBV27 and TRBJ2-6; D ambiguous. Deletions cut 0 bases from V and 4 bases from J, with 4 bases between. In germline, CDR1 is MNHEY, CDR2 SMNVEV (reference sequence). This CDR3 contains 14 residues. CDR3 sequence: CASSLSKGANVLTF. Written as DNA, the CDR3 is TGTGCCAGCAGTTTATCGAAGGGGGCCAACGTCCTGACTTTC.

The rearrangement joins TRBV5-1 to TRBJ2-7, with 9 nucleotides matching TRBD2. The CDR3 loop spans 16 amino acids. V gave up 1 base and J gave up 4 bases; unmatched junction bases: 9. CDR1 SGHRS and CDR2 YFSETQ come from the germline V gene. The CDR3 DNA reads TGCGCCAGCAGCTTGCCCGCTAGCGGGGACCGGTACGAGCAGTACTTC. Encoded protein: CASSLPASGDRYEQYF.

CDR3 amino acids: CASSFTSGREGEQFF. CDR3 in DNA: TGCGCCAGCAGCTTTACTAGCGGGAGGGAGGGCGAGCAGTTCTTC. The chain combines TRBV5-1 with TRBJ2-1; 13 positions agree with TRBD2. CDR3 size: 15 residues. V trimming: 2 bases; J trimming: 10 bases; junction bases outside the gene matches: 6. In germline, CDR1 is SGHRS, CDR2 YFSETQ.

The chain uses TRBV19 and TRBJ1-4, with D possibly matching TRBD1 (5 bases). The CDR3 runs 11 residues. Germline V CDR1 and CDR2: LNHDA, SQIVND (reference sequence). V was shortened by 1 base and J by 15 bases, with 9 bases between the two germline ends. The CDR3: CASSIAGRVFF. In nucleotides, the CDR3 is TGTGCCAGTAGTATAGCGGGACGTGTGTTTTTT.

The chain joins TRBV28 to TRBJ2-7; 7 positions match TRBD2. The CDR3 spans 14 residues. From germline, CDR1 is MDHEN and CDR2 SYDVKM. The V and J ends lost 4 bases and 2 bases, in that order; junction bases with no gene match: 5. CDR3 nucleotide sequence: TGTGCCAGCAGTTCGGCTGGACTAGCCTACGAGCAGTACTTC. Amino acids: CASSSAGLAYEQYF.

V usage is TRBV5-8 and J usage is TRBJ2-7; D gene uncertain. Per germline, CDR1 SGHTS and CDR2 YDEGEE. The V and J ends lost 1 base and 4 bases respectively, with 3 bases between them. This CDR3 is built from 11 residues. The CDR3 coding sequence is TGTGCCAGCAGCTTGAGGTACGAGCAGTACTTC. Protein product: CASSLRYEQYF.

This chain connects TRBV7-3 to TRBJ2-1, with 9 positions matching TRBD2. CDR1 and CDR2 (germline): SGHTA, FQGTGA. V lost 3 bases to trimming and J lost 8 bases; unmatched junction nucleotides: 8. The CDR3 has 15 amino acids. The CDR3 protein is CASSFGGRARDEQFF. The DNA of the CDR3 is TGTGCCAGCAGCTTTGGCGGGAGGGCCAGGGATGAGCAGTTCTTC.

J is TRBJ2-7 and V is TRBV27; 8 positions agree with TRBD1. Germline V gene lookup returns CDR1 MNHEY and CDR2 SMNVEV (reference sequence). CDR3 size: 15 residues. The J segment lost 1 base and the V segment lost 5 bases, leaving 7 bases of the junction unmatched. The CDR3 loop reads CASSGRQGFSYEQYF. The CDR3 DNA is TGTGCCAGCAGTGGGAGACAGGGGTTTTCCTACGAGCAGTACTTC.

The chain carries TRBV29-1 and TRBJ1-1, with no clear D. Germline V CDR1 and CDR2: SQVTM, ANQGSEA. V lost 3 bases to trimming and J lost 3 bases, with 8 bases between them. The CDR3 covers 12 residues. This CDR3 reads CSVERAHTEAFF. DNA of the CDR3: TGCAGCGTTGAGCGGGCGCACACTGAAGCTTTCTTT.

This clone was observed a few times. The CDR3 region is CASSPTRDSSYNEQFF. In DNA, the CDR3 is TGTGCCAGCAGCCCCACCCGGGACAGCTCCTACAATGAGCAGTTCTTC. The V gene is TRBV7-3, the J gene TRBJ2-1; 7 positions match TRBD1. CDR1 SGHTA and CDR2 FQGTGA come from the germline V gene. The CDR3 totals 16 residues. The V gene end was trimmed by 5 bases and the J gene end by 0 bases; junction bases not matched to a gene: 7.

V is TRBV10-1 and J is TRBJ2-5; D might be TRBD2 (7 bases). Germline V gene lookup returns CDR1 WNHNN and CDR2 SYGVQD (reference sequence). The length of the CDR3 is 17 residues. Trimming removed 0 bases from V and 5 bases from J, with 19 bases in between. In DNA form, the CDR3 reads TGCGCCAGCAGTGAGTCGGGGGGCGGGAGCGGCGGGGAGACCCAGTACTTC. It specifies CASSESGGGSGGETQYF.

This clone was counted only a few times. The chain employs TRBV28 and TRBJ2-5, with a possible D match to TRBD2 (5 bases). The ends were cut back, 5 bases at V and 10 bases at J, with 20 bases in the middle. From germline, CDR1 is MDHEN and CDR2 SYDVKM. This CDR3 comprises 14 residues. The CDR3 sequence is CASSALDLLSDQYF. The CDR3, as DNA: TGTGCCAGCAGTGCACTAGATCTCCTCTCGGACCAGTACTTC. Together with reference TRBV28 and TRBJ2-5, the CDR3 gives the full variable domain: DVKVTQSSRYLVKRTGEKVFLECVQDMDHENMFWYRQDPGLGLRLIYFSYDVKMKEKGDIPEGYSVSREKKERFSLILESASTNQTSMYLCASSALDLLSDQYFGPGTRLLVL.

CDR3 in DNA: TGCGCCAGCAGCTTGGCCTATGCCGGGGGTAACGGCTACACCTTC. Translating it yields CASSLAYAGGNGYTF. The V call is TRBV5-1, the J call TRBJ1-2; D is possibly TRBD1 (5 bases). Trimming pared 0 bases from V and 8 bases from J, leaving 17 bases between. Germline CDR1 SGHRS, CDR2 YFSETQ. This CDR3 is built from 15 residues.

This chain connects TRBV10-3 to TRBJ1-6; the match to TRBD1 covers 9 bases. Looked up from germline, CDR1 is ENHRY and CDR2 is SYGVKD. V shed 3 bases and J 5 bases; nucleotides not matched to a gene: 11. The CDR3 contains 18 residues. The CDR3 DNA reads as TGTGCCATCAGTGATTTTCCCCAGACAGGGGGAAATAATTCACCCCTCCACTTT. Protein sequence: CAISDFPQTGGNNSPLHF.

This clone was seen only a few times. J is TRBJ2-3 and V is TRBV7-3; 13 nucleotides line up with TRBD2. The trim removed 3 bases at V and 3 bases at J, leaving 3 bases unmatched. The CDR3 is made up of 16 amino acids. Germline assignment: CDR1 SGHTA and CDR2 FQGTGA. The CDR3 sequence is CASSFGTSGVTDTQYF. The DNA for the CDR3 is TGTGCCAGCAGCTTCGGGACTAGCGGGGTGACAGATACGCAGTATTTT.

The sample holds one count of this clone. The chain carries TRBV21-1 and TRBJ1-1. TRBV21-1 is annotated as a pseudogene. The CDR3 extends over 17 amino acids. The CDR3 DNA is TGTGCCAGCAGTCCGAACTTAGCTACACCAATTCGCACTGAAGCTTTCTTT. Translation gives CASSPNLATPIRTEAFF.

This clone has only a few counts. The chain carries TRBV4-3 and TRBJ2-7; 10 positions match TRBD1. CDR1 and CDR2 (germline): LGHNA, YSLEER. V lost 1 base, J lost 3 bases, and 3 bases stayed unmatched. The CDR3 loop spans 15 amino acids. The CDR3 sequence is CASSQAWTGGYEQYF. DNA for the CDR3: TGCGCCAGCAGCCAAGCCTGGACAGGGGGCTACGAGCAGTACTTC.